The 6 T cell receptor beta chains in this list originate from one sample, sequenced in a study of blood T cell repertoires in COVID-19. Sequencing was performed with immunoSEQ multiplex PCR; in TCRdb, only in-frame clones are kept and a portion is missing. This sample has about 120,000 clones; 72% occur once, and the top ten carry 7.6%. Sequencing was performed on peripheral blood. These receptors were obtained from a woman aged 55-75 years with acute or convalescent COVID-19.

The V gene is TRBV12-3 or TRBV12-4, the J gene TRBJ1-4; possibly TRBD1 for D (5 bases). V gave up 2 bases and J gave up 6 bases, with 7 bases separating them. The CDR3 extends over 13 amino acids. The CDR3 spells CASSLQGYEKLFF. For the CDR3, the DNA is TGTGCCAGCAGTTTACAGGGTTATGAAAAACTGTTTTTT.

This clone came up many times. V gene TRBV5-5 combines with J gene TRBJ1-5, with D tentatively TRBD1 (5 bases). V lost 4 bases and J 0 bases, leaving 14 bases between the germline ends. This CDR3 contains 16 residues. Germline CDR1 SGHKS, CDR2 YYEKEE (reference sequence). In DNA form, the CDR3 reads TGTGCCAGCAGCCTCTCCGCCAGGGATAGCAATCAGCCCCAGCATTTT. This sequence encodes CASSLSARDSNQPQHF. Based on the CDR3 plus reference TRBV5-5 and TRBJ1-5, the full variable domain is DAGVTQSPTHLIKTRGQQVTLRCSPISGHKSVSWYQQVLGQGPQFIFQYYEKEERGRGNFPDRFSARQFPNYSSELNVNALLLGDSALYLCASSLSARDSNQPQHFGDGTRLSIL.

V gene TRBV7-3 combines with J gene TRBJ1-1; 7 bases map to TRBD1. This CDR3 is built from 15 residues. Germline V gene lookup returns CDR1 SGHTA and CDR2 FQGTGA. V shed 0 bases and J 3 bases; nucleotides not matched to a gene: 4. As DNA, the CDR3 is TGTGCCAGCAGCTTAACAGGGGGCGTGGACACTGAAGCTTTCTTT. Translated: CASSLTGGVDTEAFF. Using reference TRBV7-3 and TRBJ1-1 for the parts outside the CDR3, the full variable domain is GAGVSQTPSNKVTEKGKYVELRCDPISGHTALYWYRQSLGQGPEFLIYFQGTGAADDSGLPNDRFFAVRPEGSVSTLKIQRTERGDSAVYLCASSLTGGVDTEAFFGQGTRLTVV.

With respect to this clone: This specimen includes other DNA sequences encoding the same CDR3. The V and J genes are TRBV28 and TRBJ1-1; the D gene is possibly TRBD1 (5 bases). Trimming took 2 bases from V and 1 from J, leaving 8 bases between them. The CDR3 consists of 14 residues. Germline V CDR1 and CDR2: MDHEN, SYDVKM. Here the CDR3 reads CASSLRQGNTEAFF. Here the CDR3 DNA reads TGTGCCAGCAGTTTAAGGCAGGGGAACACTGAAGCTTTCTTT. Using reference TRBV28 and TRBJ1-1 for the parts outside the CDR3, the full variable domain is DVKVTQSSRYLVKRTGEKVFLECVQDMDHENMFWYRQDPGLGLRLIYFSYDVKMKEKGDIPEGYSVSREKKERFSLILESASTNQTSMYLCASSLRQGNTEAFFGQGTRLTVV.

The CDR3 sequence is CASSLKGQPKSEAFF. CDR3 DNA sequence: TGCGCCAGCAGCTTGAAGGGACAGCCTAAATCTGAAGCTTTCTTT. The chain uses TRBV5-1 and TRBJ1-1; 7 nucleotides align to TRBD1. The CDR3 is made up of 15 amino acids. The V segment lost 1 base and the J segment 6 bases; nucleotides outside the gene matches: 9. Germline V gives CDR1 SGHRS, CDR2 YFSETQ.

The V gene is TRBV5-1, the J gene TRBJ1-4; possibly TRBD1 for D (6 bases). This CDR3 is built from 15 residues. V was cut by 3 bases and J by 0 bases, with 9 bases left in between. Germline V gene sequence: CDR1 SGHRS, CDR2 YFSETQ. Here the CDR3 DNA reads TGCGCCAGCAGCTGGGGACAAACAACTAATGAAAAACTGTTTTTT. It is translated as CASSWGQTTNEKLFF.